This note documents a single T cell receptor beta chain sequence. The antigen remains unidentified. Trimming cost V 3 bases and J 5 bases, with 17 bases left between them. The germline V gene encodes CDR1 DFQATT and CDR2 SNEGSKA (reference sequence). The CDR3 loop spans 15 amino acids. This sample is part of a study of T cell responses to AZD1222 COVID-19 vaccine. Findings and limits, study-wide: Baseline seropositives among AZD1222 recipients totaled only five or six. The study found Spike-specific TCR breadth and depth rose after two AZD1222 doses. White British people made up most donors, females outnumbered males, and clonal diversity was possibly underestimated.

The assay was immunoSEQ multiplex PCR, and TCRdb's table has in-frame clones only and misses some. Counted here are 200,000 or so clones, roughly 92% occurring once; the ten biggest clones make up around 1%. The sequence was obtained from an adult who received the AZD1222 COVID-19 vaccine. The specimen was peripheral blood, collected 28 days after the second AZD1222 dose. V gene TRBV20-1 combines with J gene TRBJ2-1; D might be TRBD2 (6 bases). Here the CDR3 reads CSASPYAGLNNEQFF. The CDR3 DNA follows: TGCAGTGCTAGTCCATATGCGGGGCTAAACAATGAGCAGTTCTTC.